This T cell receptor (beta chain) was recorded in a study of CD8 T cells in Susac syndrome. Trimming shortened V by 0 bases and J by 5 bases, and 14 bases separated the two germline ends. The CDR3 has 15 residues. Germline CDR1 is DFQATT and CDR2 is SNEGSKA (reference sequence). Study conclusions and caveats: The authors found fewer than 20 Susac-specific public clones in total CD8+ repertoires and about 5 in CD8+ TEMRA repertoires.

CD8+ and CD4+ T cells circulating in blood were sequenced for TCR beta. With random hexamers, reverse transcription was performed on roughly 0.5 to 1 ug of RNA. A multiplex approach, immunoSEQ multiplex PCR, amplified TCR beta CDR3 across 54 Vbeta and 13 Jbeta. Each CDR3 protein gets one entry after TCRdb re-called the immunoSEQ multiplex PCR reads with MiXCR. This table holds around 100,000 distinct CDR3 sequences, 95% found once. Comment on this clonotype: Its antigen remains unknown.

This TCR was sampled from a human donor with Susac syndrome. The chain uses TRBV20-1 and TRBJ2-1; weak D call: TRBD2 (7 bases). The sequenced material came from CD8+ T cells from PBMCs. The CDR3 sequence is CSARDGEGVNNEQFF. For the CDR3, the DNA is TGCAGTGCTAGAGATGGGGAGGGGGTGAACAATGAGCAGTTCTTC.